Following are 7 T cell receptor beta chains from one sample sequenced in a study of blood T cell repertoires in COVID-19. The repertoire was sequenced with immunoSEQ multiplex PCR; TCRdb's copy has only in-frame clones and lacks some. This table holds about 110,000 clones, 60% to 80% found once. Sequencing was carried out using peripheral blood. All receptors come from a human donor with acute or convalescent COVID-19. The donor label of this sample is uncertain.

This clone was seen only once. The rearrangement links TRBV3-1 (or the pseudogene TRBV3-2) to TRBJ1-1; D ambiguous. CDR3 size: 12 residues. V lost 0 bases and J lost 8, with 7 bases in between. Per germline, CDR1 LGHDT and CDR2 YNNKEL (reference sequence). This chain's CDR3 is CASSQDNWEAFF. Written as DNA, the CDR3 is TGTGCCAGCAGCCAAGATAACTGGGAAGCTTTCTTT.

This clone was seen a few times. The chain has TRBV10-3 and TRBJ1-1; 11 nucleotides line up with TRBD1. The V segment lost 5 bases and the J segment 3 bases; nucleotides outside the gene matches: 2. Germline CDR1 and CDR2: ENHRY and SYGVKD. This CDR3 has 14 amino acids. The CDR3 coding sequence is TGTGCCATCAGTACGGGACAGGGGGACACTGAAGCTTTCTTT. Encoded protein: CAISTGQGDTEAFF.

The gene calls are TRBV7-2 and TRBJ2-2; D possibly corresponds to TRBD1 (5 bases). This CDR3 comprises 14 residues. Germline V lookup: CDR1 SGHTA, CDR2 FQGNSA. V was clipped by 7 bases and J by 8 bases, with 17 bases between them. Here the CDR3 reads CASNIRGVSGELFF. The DNA for the CDR3 is TGTGCCAGCAACATTAGGGGCGTGTCGGGGGAGCTGTTTTTT.

This clone was seen more than once but under ten times. The V and J genes are TRBV10-3 and TRBJ2-3; the D is unclear. The CDR3 has 12 residues. Germline CDR1 and CDR2: ENHRY and SYGVKD. Trimming took 6 bases from V and 2 from J, leaving 6 bases between them. Here the CDR3 DNA reads TGTGCCATCAGCGGGTCCACAGATACGCAGTATTTT. Translating gives CAISGSTDTQYF.

This clone occurred once. This chain joins TRBV3-1 (or the pseudogene TRBV3-2) and TRBJ1-1, with 8 bases fitting TRBD1. The germline CDR1 and CDR2 sequences are LGHDT and YNNKEL (reference sequence). This CDR3 is 15 amino acids long. The ends lost 3 bases at V and 1 base at J; junction bases unmatched: 4. This chain's CDR3 is CASSHHRGGNTEAFF. CDR3 DNA: TGTGCCAGCAGCCACCACAGGGGGGGGAACACTGAAGCTTTCTTT.

V usage is TRBV18 and J usage is TRBJ1-1, with no clear D. V lost 4 bases to trimming and J lost 5 bases, with 14 bases between them. CDR3 length: 14 amino acids. Germline assignment: CDR1 KGHSH and CDR2 LQKENI. CDR3 in amino acids: CASSLTPPRTEAFF. The CDR3 DNA reads TGTGCCAGCTCACTGACACCGCCGAGAACTGAAGCTTTCTTT.

The chain uses TRBV30 and TRBJ2-6; no reliable D call. CDR3 size: 12 residues. Germline-derived CDR1 and CDR2 are GTSNPN and SVGIG (reference sequence). The CDR3 nucleotides read TGTGCTCGGAGCTCTGGGGCCAACGTCCTGACTTTC. Amino acid sequence: CARSSGANVLTF.